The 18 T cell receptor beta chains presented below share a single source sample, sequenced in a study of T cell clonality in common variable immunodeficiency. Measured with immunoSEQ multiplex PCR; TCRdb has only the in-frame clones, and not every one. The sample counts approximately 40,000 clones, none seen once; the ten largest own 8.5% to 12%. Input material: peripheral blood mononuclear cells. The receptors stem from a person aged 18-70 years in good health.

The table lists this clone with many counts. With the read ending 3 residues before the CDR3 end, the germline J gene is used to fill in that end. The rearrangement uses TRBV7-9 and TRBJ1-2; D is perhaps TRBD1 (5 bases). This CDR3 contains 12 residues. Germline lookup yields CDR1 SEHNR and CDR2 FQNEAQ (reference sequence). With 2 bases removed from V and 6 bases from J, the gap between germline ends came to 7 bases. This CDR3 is CASSLSRDGYTF. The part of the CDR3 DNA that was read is TGTGCCAGCAGCTTAAGCAGGGATGGC. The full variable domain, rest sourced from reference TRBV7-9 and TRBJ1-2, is DTGVSQNPRHKITKRGQNVTFRCDPISEHNRLYWYRQTLGQGPEFLTYFQNEAQLEKSRLLSDRFSAERPKGSFSTLEIQRTEQGDSAMYLCASSLSRDGYTFGSGTRLTVV.

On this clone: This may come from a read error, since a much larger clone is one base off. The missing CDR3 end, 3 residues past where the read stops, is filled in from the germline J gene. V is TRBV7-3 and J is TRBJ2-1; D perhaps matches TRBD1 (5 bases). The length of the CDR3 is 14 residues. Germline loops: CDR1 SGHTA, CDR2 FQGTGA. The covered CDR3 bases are TGTCCCAGCAGCCTACTCAGGGCCAGTAATGAG. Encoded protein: CPSSLLRASNE. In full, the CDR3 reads CPSSLLRASNEQFF.

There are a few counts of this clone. CDR3: CASDGTGRNGYTF. The part of the CDR3 DNA that was read is TGTGCCAGCGACGGGACAGGGAGAAATGGC. The chain recombines TRBV2 with TRBJ1-2; TRBD1 agrees at 9 bases. Read sequence stops 3 residues before the CDR3 end, and the germline J gene provides the missing end. The J segment lost 6 bases and the V segment lost 8 bases, leaving 7 bases of the junction unmatched. The germline V gene has CDR1 SNHLY and CDR2 FYNNEI. This CDR3 is built from 13 residues.

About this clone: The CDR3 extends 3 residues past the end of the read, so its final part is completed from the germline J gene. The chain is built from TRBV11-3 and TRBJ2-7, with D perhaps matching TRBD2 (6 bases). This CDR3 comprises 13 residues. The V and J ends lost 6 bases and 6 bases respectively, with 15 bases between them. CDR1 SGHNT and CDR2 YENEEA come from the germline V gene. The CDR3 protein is CASRGGGSGEQYF. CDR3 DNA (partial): TGTGCCAGCAGGGGGGGTGGGTCCGGCGAG.

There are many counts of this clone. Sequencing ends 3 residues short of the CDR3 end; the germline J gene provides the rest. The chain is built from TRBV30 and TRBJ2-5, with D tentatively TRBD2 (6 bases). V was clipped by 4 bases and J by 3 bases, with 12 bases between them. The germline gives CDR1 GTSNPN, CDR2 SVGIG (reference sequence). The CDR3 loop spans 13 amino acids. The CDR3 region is CAWKGGVEETQYF. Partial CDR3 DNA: TGTGCCTGGAAAGGCGGGGTCGAAGAGACC.

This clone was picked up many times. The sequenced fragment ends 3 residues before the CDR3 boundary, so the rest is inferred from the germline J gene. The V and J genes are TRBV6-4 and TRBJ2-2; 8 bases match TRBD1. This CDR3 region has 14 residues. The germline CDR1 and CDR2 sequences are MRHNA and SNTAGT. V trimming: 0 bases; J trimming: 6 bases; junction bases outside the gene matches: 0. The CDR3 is CASSDSTGAGELFF. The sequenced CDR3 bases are TGTGCCAGCAGTGACTCGACAGGGGCCGGGGAG.

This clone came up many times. Incomplete CDR3 DNA: TGTGCCAGCAGCTTTTTCTCGGGGACAGGGGGCGTTGTAGAGACC. This gives the protein CASSFFSGTGGVVET. From start to end, the CDR3 is CASSFFSGTGGVVETQYF. The J gene is TRBJ2-5, the V gene TRBV7-8, with TRBD1 matching over 12 bases. The CDR3 is cut off 3 residues early in the read; its end comes from the germline J gene. V lost 3 bases and J lost 4; bases outside the gene matches: 12. Germline V gene sequence: CDR1 SGHVS, CDR2 FQNEAQ. CDR3 length: 18 amino acids.

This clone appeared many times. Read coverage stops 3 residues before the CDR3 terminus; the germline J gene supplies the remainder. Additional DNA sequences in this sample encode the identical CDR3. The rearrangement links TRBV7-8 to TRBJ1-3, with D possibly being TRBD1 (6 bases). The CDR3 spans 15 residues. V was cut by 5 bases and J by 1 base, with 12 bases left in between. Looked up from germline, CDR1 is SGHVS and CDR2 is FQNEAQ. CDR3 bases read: TGTGCCAGCAGCGAAGGGGGTATTTCTGGAAACACC. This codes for CASSEGGISGNT. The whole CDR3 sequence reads CASSEGGISGNTIYF.

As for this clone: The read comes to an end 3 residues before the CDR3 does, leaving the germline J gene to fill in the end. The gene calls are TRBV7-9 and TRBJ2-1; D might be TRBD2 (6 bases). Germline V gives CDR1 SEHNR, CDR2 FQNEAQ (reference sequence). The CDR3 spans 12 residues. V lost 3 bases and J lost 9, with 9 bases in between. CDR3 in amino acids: CASSFGGGEQFF. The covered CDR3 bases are TGTGCCAGCAGCTTCGGGGGTGGTGAG.

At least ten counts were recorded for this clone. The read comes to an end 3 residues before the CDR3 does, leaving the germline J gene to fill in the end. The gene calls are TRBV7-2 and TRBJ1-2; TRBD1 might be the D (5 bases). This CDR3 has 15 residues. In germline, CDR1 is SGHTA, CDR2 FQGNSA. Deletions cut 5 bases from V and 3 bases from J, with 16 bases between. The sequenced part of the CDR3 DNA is TGTGCCAGCAGCGCATCAGGGAGGGCGTACTATGGC. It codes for CASSASGRAYYG. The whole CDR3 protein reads CASSASGRAYYGYTF.

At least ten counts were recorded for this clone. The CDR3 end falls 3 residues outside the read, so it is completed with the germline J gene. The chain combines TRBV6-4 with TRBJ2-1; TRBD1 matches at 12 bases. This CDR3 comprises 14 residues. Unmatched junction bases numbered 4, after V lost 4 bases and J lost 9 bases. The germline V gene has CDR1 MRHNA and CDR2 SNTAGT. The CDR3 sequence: CASSGGTGGGEQFF. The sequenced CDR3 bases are TGTGCCAGCAGTGGAGGGACAGGGGGCGGTGAG.

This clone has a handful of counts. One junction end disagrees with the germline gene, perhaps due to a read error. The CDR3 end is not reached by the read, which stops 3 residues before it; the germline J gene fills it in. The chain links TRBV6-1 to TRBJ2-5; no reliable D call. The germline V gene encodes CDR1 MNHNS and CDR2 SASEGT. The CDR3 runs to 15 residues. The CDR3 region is CASRDLGRLQETQYF. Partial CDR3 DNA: TGTGCCAGCCGTGATTTGGGCAGGCTACAAGAGACC.

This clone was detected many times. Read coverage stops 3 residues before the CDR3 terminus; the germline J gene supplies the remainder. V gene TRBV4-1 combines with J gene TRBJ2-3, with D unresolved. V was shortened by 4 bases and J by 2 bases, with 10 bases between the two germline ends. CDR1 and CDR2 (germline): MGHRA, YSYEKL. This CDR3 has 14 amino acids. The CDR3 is CASSRQKITDTQYF. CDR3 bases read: TGCGCCAGCAGCCGGCAGAAGATCACAGATACG.

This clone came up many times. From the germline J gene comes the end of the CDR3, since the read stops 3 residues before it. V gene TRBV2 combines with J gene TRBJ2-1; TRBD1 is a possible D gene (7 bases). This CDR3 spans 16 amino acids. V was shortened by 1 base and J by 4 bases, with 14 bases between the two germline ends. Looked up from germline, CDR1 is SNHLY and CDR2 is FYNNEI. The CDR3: CASSEGQGLGYNEQFF. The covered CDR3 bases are TGTGCCAGCAGTGAAGGACAGGGACTGGGTTACAATGAG.

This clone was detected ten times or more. The CDR3 protein is CASSKRTSGSANEQFF. The DNA read from the CDR3 is TGTGCCAGTAGTAAAAGGACTAGCGGGAGTGCAAATGAG. This chain links TRBV19 with TRBJ2-1; TRBD2 agrees at 13 bases. The read ends 3 residues before the CDR3 terminus; that terminus is restored from the germline J gene. Germline CDR1 LNHDA, CDR2 SQIVND (reference sequence). Trimming took 4 bases from V and 7 from J; bases not matched to a gene: 7. The CDR3 loop spans 16 amino acids.

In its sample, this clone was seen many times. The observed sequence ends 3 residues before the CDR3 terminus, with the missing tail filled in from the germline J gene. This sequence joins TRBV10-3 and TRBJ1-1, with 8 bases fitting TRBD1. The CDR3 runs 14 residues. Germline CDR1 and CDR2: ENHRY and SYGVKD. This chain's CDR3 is CAISDGGQGVDAFF. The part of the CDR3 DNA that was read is TGTGCCATCAGTGATGGAGGACAGGGAGTCGAC.

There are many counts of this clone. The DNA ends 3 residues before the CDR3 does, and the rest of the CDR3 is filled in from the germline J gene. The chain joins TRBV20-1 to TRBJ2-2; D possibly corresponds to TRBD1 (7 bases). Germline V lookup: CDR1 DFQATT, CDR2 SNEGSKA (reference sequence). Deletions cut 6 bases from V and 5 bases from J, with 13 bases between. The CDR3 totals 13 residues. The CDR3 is CSARDRKTGELFF. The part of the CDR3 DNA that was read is TGCAGTGCGCGGGACAGAAAGACCGGGGAG.

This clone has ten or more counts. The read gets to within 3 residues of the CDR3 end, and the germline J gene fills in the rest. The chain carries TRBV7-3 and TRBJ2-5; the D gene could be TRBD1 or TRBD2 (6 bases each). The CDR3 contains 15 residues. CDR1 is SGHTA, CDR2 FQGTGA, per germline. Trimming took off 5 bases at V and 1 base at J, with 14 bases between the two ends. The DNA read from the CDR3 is TGTGCCAGCAGCATACAGGGAGGTCTCCAAGAGACC. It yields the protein CASSIQGGLQET. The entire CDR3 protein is CASSIQGGLQETQYF.